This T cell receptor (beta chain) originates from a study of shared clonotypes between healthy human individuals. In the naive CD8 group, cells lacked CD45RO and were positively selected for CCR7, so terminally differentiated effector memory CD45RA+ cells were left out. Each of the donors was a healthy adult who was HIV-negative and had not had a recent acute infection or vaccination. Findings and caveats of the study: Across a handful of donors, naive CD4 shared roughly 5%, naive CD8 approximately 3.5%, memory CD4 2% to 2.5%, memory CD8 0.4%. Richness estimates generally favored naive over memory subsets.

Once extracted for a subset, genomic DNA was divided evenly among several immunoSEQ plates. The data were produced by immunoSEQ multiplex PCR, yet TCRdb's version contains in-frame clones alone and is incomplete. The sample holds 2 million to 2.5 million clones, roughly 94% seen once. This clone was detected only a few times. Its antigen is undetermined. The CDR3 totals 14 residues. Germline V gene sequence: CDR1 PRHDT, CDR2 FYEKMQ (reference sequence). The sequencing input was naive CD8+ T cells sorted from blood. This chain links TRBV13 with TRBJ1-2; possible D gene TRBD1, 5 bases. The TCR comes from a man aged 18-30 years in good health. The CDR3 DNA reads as TGTGCAGTGGGGCAGGGAGCCACTTACTATGGCTACACCTTC. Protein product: CAVGQGATYYGYTF.